This T cell receptor (beta chain) was found in a study of beta chain features in type 1 diabetes. Study context: When patients were set against healthy donors, age, gender and cell yields were similar.

Study outcomes and limitations: Researchers caution that PCR might favor shorter templates, equally among patients and controls. Among all four CD4+ subsets, Type 1 diabetes patients had TCRB CDR3s that were moderately but significantly shorter. Possibly, sequencing cDNA over-represented cells that had high TCR expression levels.

On this clone itself: The antigen is unknown.

The V end lost 0 bases, the J end lost 2 bases, and 11 bases lay between the germline ends. CDR3 length: 16 amino acids. CDR1 LNHNV and CDR2 YYDKDF come from the germline V gene (reference sequence). Isolated RNA was reverse transcribed in full, so expressed TCRB transcripts were sequenced. Assay used: immunoSEQ multiplex PCR; TCRdb lists only in-frame clones, some missing. In the table there are about 340,000 clones, approximately 13% of which are singletons. The rearrangement links TRBV15 to TRBJ2-1, with D possibly TRBD2 on 6 matching bases. The sequenced sample was naive CD4+ T cells from blood. This TCR was sampled from a woman aged 18 to 35 with type 1 diabetes. DNA of the CDR3: TGTGCCACCAGCAGAGATTGGGCTAGCGCCTACAATGAGCAGTTCTTC. It translates to CATSRDWASAYNEQFF.